This T cell receptor beta chain was recorded in a study of shared clonotypes between healthy human individuals. General study points: Despite large depth, rarefaction showed incomplete sorted-subset sequencing.

The CDR3 covers 14 residues. Trimming pared 0 bases from V and 6 bases from J, leaving 12 bases between. Germline V lookup: CDR1 MNHEY, CDR2 SVGAGI. For this clone: Antigen specificity is unknown.

TCRdb's table, derived via immunoSEQ multiplex PCR, lists solely in-frame clones and lacks some. The sample contains some 650,000 clones, less than 98% of which appear only once. Both subsets, CD45RA+ naive and CD45RA-negative memory, were split from the CD4+ cells. Sequenced: naive CD4+ T cells sorted from blood. Sample subset: CD45RA+ positively selected. The chain links TRBV6-5 to TRBJ2-7; the D is unclear. This receptor was taken from a woman in her 30s in good health. The CDR3 nucleotides read TGTGCCAGCAGTTACTCGTATGGGGTTACCGAGCAGTACTTC. It encodes CASSYSYGVTEQYF.